This T cell receptor (beta chain) appears in the sequencing data of a study of regulatory T cells in long-lasting Graves disease. CDR3 regions were amplified by Arm-PCR using iRepertoire HTBI primers to build TCR beta libraries. MiXCR, run by TCRdb on the multiplex PCR reads, gives a single entry per CDR3 protein. The sample includes 380,000 or so distinct CDR3 sequences, about a sixth of them seen just once. At least ten counts were recorded for this clonotype. Antigen: not known. CDR1 and CDR2 (germline): SGDLS, YYNGEE. The CDR3 is 15 residues long. V lost 3 bases to trimming and J lost 8 bases, with 19 bases between them. The time point: newly diagnosed GD, antithyroid drugs for less than 3 months. There was RNA extracted from PBMCs, and the TCR library was made from it. Overall study findings and caveats: Persistent patients had a count of shared public clonotypes (roughly 2,500) that exceeded that of new patients (about 930). Favoring TRBV28, TRBJ1-2 and TRBJ2-5 was a feature seen in persistent disease.

The same sample was also studied in work on T cells in Graves' hyperthyroidism and ophthalmopathy. From that second work: First-round RT-PCR of the TCR CDR3 relied on the HTBI primer set. The model identified upcoming ophthalmopathy a median approximately 6.5 months ahead of onset.

The source was peripheral blood mononuclear cells (PBMCs), collected at new diagnosis, from a patient treated with antithyroid drugs. The sequence derives from a woman aged 18-29 years with Graves disease. J is TRBJ2-3 and V is TRBV9, with D possibly being TRBD2 (6 bases). In DNA form, the CDR3 reads TGTGCCAGCAGCGGAGGCGGGATGGCCACGGGTACGCAGTATTTT. Translated: CASSGGGMATGTQYF.